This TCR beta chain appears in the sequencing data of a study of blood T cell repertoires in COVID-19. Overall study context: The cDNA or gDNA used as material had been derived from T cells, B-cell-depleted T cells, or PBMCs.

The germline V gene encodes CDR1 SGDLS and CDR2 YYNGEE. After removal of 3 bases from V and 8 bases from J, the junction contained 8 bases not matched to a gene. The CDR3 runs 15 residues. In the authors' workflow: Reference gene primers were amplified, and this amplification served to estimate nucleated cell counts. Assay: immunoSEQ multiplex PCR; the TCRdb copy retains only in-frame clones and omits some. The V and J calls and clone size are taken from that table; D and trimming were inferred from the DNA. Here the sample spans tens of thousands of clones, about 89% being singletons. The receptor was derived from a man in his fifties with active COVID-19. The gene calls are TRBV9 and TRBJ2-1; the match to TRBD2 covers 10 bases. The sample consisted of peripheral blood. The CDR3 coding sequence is TGTGCCAGCAGCGACATAGCGGGAGGTGTCGATGAGCAGTTCTTC. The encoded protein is CASSDIAGGVDEQFF.